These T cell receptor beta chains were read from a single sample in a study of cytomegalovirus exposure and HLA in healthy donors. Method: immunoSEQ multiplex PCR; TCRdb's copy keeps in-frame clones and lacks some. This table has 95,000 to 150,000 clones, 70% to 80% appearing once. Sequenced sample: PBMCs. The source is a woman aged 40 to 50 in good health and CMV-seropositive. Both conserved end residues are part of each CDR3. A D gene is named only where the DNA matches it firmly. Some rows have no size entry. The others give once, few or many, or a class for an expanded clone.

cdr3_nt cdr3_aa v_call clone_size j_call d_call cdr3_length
TGCACCAGCAGCCAAGATAGCCTAGCTGACTACTCAGATACGCAGTATTTT CTSSQDSLADYSDTQYF TRBV1 . TRBJ2-3 . 17
TGTGCCATCCTGACGCGGGGCGAGCAGTACTTC CAILTRGEQYF TRBV2 . TRBJ2-7 . 11
TGCGCCAGCAGCCAGGGAGCGGCCACTGAAGCTTTCTTT CASSQGAATEAFF TRBV4-1 . TRBJ1-1 . 13
TGTGCCAGCAGCCCGGACAGAAGACCCGTCTCTGGAAACACCATATATTTT CASSPDRRPVSGNTIYF TRBV4-2 . TRBJ1-3 . 17
TGCGCCAGCAGCTTGGGAGGAAGGGGGAATACGCAGTATTTT CASSLGGRGNTQYF TRBV5-1 . TRBJ2-3 . 14
TGTGCTAGTGGTTTGTCATACAGGGTTCAAGAGACCCAGTACTTC CASGLSYRVQETQYF TRBV12-5 . TRBJ2-5 . 15
TGTGCCAGCAGCGGCGTGGGAGAAATAGTGGAGACCCAGTACTTC CASSGVGEIVETQYF TRBV5-6 many TRBJ2-5 . 15
TGTGCCAGCAGCTTAATACCTAGCGGGGGATCCACCTACAATGAGCAGTTCTTC CASSLIPSGGSTYNEQFF TRBV7-9 . TRBJ2-1 TRBD2 18
TGTGCCAGCAGCCCGACAGGGGGCGTTGCCGGGGAGCTGTTTTTT CASSPTGGVAGELFF TRBV7-2 . TRBJ2-2 TRBD1 15
TGTGCCAGCTCACCGGGGGACAGCACTAACACTGAAGCTTTCTTT CASSPGDSTNTEAFF TRBV18 . TRBJ1-1 TRBD1 15
TGTGCCAGCAGCACAGGACTAGCGGGGGGTCCATACACCGGGGAGCTGTTTTTT CASSTGLAGGPYTGELFF TRBV11-2 . TRBJ2-2 TRBD2 18
TGTGCCAGCAGCTTAGGCGGGACAGGGTTTATTTCACCCCTCCACTTT CASSLGGTGFISPLHF TRBV7-6 . TRBJ1-6 TRBD1 16
TGTGCCAGCAGCCAAGATGCCAGCGGGGGGGCGGAGACCCAGTACTTC CASSQDASGGAETQYF TRBV4-2 . TRBJ2-5 TRBD2 16
TGCAGTGCTAGTTCGGGCTACGAGCAGTACTTC CSASSGYEQYF TRBV20-1 . TRBJ2-7 . 11
TGTGCCAGCAGCTTGGGCTACACTGAAGCTTTCTTT CASSLGYTEAFF TRBV7-9 few TRBJ1-1 . 12
TGTGCCAGCACTATTACCACAGGGGGCCGGGGCTACACCTTC CASTITTGGRGYTF TRBV2 . TRBJ1-2 TRBD1 14
TGTGCCAGCAGCCCCATCCGGGGGGCAACTGAAGCTTTCTTT CASSPIRGATEAFF TRBV5-1 . TRBJ1-1 . 14
TGTGCCAGCAGCTCCCTTACTGGGGCCAACGTCCTGACTTTC CASSSLTGANVLTF TRBV7-6 . TRBJ2-6 . 14
TGCGCCAGCAGCCCAACACAGGGTTTGAACACTGAAGCTTTCTTT CASSPTQGLNTEAFF TRBV5-1 . TRBJ1-1 . 15
TGTGCCAGCAGCTTTCAGTACGAGCAGTACTTC CASSFQYEQYF TRBV5-6 . TRBJ2-7 . 11
TGTGCCAGTAGTCCGGGACTAGGCTGGTACGAGCAGTACTTC CASSPGLGWYEQYF TRBV19 . TRBJ2-7 TRBD2 14
TGCGCCAGCAGCCAAGAAGCCGCCGGGAGCACTGAAGCTTTCTTT CASSQEAAGSTEAFF TRBV4-1 . TRBJ1-1 . 15
TGTGCCAGCCGCGGGGCGACAGGCAATCAGCCCCAGCATTTT CASRGATGNQPQHF TRBV2 . TRBJ1-5 . 14
TGTGCCAGCAGCTTGGTGCCTATAGCTGAGCAGTTCTTC CASSLVPIAEQFF TRBV7-8 . TRBJ2-1 . 13
TGCGCCAGCAGCCAAGGGATAAGGCGGGGGCCCGGCAATGAGCAGTTCTTC CASSQGIRRGPGNEQFF TRBV4-3 . TRBJ2-1 . 17
TGCGCCAGCAGCCCCAACCTACAGGGGGCCGGCACAGATACGCAGTATTTT CASSPNLQGAGTDTQYF TRBV4-1 . TRBJ2-3 TRBD1 17
TGTGCCAGCAGCACCCCCGGGACAGTGGAGGGAGAAGAAGGCTACACCTTC CASSTPGTVEGEEGYTF TRBV7-9 . TRBJ1-2 TRBD1 17
TGTGCCAGCAGCGTAGGTGTGGGAGTCTACGAGCAGTACTTC CASSVGVGVYEQYF TRBV9 . TRBJ2-7 . 14
TGTGCCAGCAGCCTCGGCCAGGCAATGAATACGCAGTATTTT CASSLGQAMNTQYF TRBV7-9 . TRBJ2-3 . 14
TGTGCCAGCAGCCCCCTGGGGAGCGGGGGGTTGGAGACCCAGTACTTC CASSPLGSGGLETQYF TRBV11-2 once TRBJ2-5 TRBD2 16
TGTGCCAGCAGGGGGCCCAATTCACCCCTCCACTTT CASRGPNSPLHF TRBV11-1 . TRBJ1-6 . 12
TGTGCCAGCTCACTCGACAGGGACCTTAATGAAAAACTGTTTTTT CASSLDRDLNEKLFF TRBV18 once TRBJ1-4 TRBD1 15